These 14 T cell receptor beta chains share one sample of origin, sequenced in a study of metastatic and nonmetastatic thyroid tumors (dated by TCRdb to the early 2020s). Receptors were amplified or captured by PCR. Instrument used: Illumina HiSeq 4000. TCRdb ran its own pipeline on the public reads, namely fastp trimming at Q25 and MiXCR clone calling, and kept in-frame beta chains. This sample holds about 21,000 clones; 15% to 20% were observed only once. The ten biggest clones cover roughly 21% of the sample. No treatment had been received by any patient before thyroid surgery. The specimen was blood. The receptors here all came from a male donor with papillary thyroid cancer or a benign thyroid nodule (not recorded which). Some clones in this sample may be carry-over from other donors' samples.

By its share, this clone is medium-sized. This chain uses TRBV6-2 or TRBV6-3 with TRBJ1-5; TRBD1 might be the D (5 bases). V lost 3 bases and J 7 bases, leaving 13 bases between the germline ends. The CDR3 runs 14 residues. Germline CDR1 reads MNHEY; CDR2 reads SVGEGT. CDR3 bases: TGTGCCAGCAGTTATCTCATTGGGGCACAGCCCCAGCATTTT. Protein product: CASSYLIGAQPQHF.

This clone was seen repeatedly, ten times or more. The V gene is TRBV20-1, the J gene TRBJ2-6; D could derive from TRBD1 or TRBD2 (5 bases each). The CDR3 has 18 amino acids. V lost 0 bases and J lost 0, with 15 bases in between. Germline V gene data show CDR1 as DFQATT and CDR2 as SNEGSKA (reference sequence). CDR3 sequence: CSARDKRGVGSGANVLTF. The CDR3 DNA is TGCAGTGCTAGAGATAAACGGGGCGTCGGCTCTGGGGCCAACGTCCTGACTTTC.

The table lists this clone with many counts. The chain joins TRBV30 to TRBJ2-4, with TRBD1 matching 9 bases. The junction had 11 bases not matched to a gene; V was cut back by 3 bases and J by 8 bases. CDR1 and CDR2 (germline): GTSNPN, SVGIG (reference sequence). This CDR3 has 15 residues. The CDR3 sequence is CAWSPGTGLGDIQYF. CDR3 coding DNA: TGTGCCTGGAGCCCGGGGACAGGGCTGGGTGACATTCAGTACTTC.

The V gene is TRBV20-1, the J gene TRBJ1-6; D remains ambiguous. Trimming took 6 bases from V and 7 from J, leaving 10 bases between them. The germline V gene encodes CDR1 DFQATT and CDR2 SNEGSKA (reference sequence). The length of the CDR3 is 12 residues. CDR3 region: CSARSPNSPLHF. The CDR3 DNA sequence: TGCAGTGCAAGAAGCCCGAATTCACCCCTCCACTTT.

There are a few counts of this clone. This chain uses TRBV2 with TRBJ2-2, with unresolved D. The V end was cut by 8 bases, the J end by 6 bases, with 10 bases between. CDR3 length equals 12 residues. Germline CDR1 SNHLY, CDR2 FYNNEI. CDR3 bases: TGTGCCAGCTCACTATTTGCCGGGGAGCTGTTTTTT. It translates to CASSLFAGELFF.

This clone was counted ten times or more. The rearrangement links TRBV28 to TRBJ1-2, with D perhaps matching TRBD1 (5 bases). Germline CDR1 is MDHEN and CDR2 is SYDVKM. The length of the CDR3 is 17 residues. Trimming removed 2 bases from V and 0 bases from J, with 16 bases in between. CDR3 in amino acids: CASSLMRGAGTNYGYTF. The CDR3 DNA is TGTGCCAGCAGTTTAATGCGCGGGGCGGGGACTAACTATGGCTACACCTTC.

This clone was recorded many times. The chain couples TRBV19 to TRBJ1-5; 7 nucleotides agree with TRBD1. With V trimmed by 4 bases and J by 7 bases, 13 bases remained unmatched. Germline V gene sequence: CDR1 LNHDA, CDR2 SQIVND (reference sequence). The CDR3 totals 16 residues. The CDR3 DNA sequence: TGTGCCAGTAGTAGAGCAGGAGGTACAGGGGTGCAGCCCCAGCATTTT. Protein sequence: CASSRAGGTGVQPQHF.

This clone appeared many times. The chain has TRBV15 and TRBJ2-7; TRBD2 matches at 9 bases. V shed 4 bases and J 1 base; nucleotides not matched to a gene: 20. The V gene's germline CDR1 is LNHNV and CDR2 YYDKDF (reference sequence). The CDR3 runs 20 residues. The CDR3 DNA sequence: TGTGCCACCAGCAAGAGGGGAACAGGACTAGCGACCGTAGAATCCTACGAGCAGTACTTC. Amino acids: CATSKRGTGLATVESYEQYF.

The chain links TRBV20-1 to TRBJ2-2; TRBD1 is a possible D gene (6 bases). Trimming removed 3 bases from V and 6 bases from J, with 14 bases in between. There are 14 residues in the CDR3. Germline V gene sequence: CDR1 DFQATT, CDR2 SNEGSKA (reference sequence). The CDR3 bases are TGCAGTGCTAGGTGTGGGGGCGCCGCCGGGGAGCTGTTTTTT. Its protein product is CSARCGGAAGELFF.

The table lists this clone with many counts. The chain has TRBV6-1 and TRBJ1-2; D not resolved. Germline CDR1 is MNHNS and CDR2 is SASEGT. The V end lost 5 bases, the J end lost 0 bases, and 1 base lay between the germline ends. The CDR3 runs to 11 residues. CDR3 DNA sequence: TGTGCCAGCAGTCCTAACTATGGCTACACCTTC. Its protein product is CASSPNYGYTF.

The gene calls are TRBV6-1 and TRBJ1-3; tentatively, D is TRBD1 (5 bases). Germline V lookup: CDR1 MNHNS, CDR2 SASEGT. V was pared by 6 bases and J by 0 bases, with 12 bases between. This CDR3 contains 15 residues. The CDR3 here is CASSATGTSGNTIYF. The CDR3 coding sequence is TGTGCCAGCAGCGCTACCGGGACCTCTGGAAACACCATATATTTT.

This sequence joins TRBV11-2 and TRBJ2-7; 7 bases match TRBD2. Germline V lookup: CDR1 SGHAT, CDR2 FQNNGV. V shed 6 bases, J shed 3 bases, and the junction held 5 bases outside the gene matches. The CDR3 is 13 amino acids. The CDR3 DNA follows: TGTGCCAGCAGAGAAGTAGCGGGCTACGAGCAGTACTTC. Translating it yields CASREVAGYEQYF. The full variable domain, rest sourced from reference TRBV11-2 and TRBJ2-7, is EAGVAQSPRYKIIEKRQSVAFWCNPISGHATLYWYQQILGQGPKLLIQFQNNGVVDDSQLPKDRFSAERLKGVDSTLKIQPAKLEDSAVYLCASREVAGYEQYFGPGTRLTVT.

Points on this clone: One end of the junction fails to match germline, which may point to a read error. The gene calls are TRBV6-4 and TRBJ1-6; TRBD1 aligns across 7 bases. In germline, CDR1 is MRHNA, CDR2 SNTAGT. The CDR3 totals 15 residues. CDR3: CASIDSPYRGSALHF. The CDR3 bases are TGTGCCAGCATTGACTCACCCTACAGGGGCTCAGCCCTCCACTTT.

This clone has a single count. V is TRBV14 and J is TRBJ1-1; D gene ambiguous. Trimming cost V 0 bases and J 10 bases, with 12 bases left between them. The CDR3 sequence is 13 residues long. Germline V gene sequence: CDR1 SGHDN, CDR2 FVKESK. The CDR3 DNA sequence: TGTGCCAGCAGCCAAGATGGTAGGTTGGGAGCTTTCTTT. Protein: CASSQDGRLGAFF. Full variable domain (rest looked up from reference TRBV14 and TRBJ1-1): EAGVTQFPSHSVIEKGQTVTLRCDPISGHDNLYWYRRVMGKEIKFLLHFVKESKQDESGMPNNRFLAERTGGTYSTLKVQPAELEDSGVYFCASSQDGRLGAFFGQGTRLTVV.